The 21 T cell receptor beta chains presented below share a single source sample, sequenced in a study of blood T cell repertoires in COVID-19. The protocol was immunoSEQ multiplex PCR, while the TCRdb copy is restricted to in-frame clones and leaves out a portion. The repertoire holds about 200,000 clones, with around 89% as singletons. Sequencing was performed on PBMCs or T cells enriched from blood (not recorded which). Receptor source: a woman younger than 30 who had recovered from COVID-19.

This clone was detected only a few times. This chain connects TRBV19 to TRBJ1-5, with unresolved D. V lost 2 bases and J lost 11, with 10 bases in between. Germline-derived CDR1 and CDR2 are LNHDA and SQIVND (reference sequence). This CDR3 has 12 residues. The CDR3 nucleotides read TGTGCCAGTAGTATACAATATGAGGCCCAGCATTTT. This codes for CASSIQYEAQHF. Full variable domain (missing parts from reference TRBV19 and TRBJ1-5): DGGITQSPKYLFRKEGQNVTLSCEQNLNHDAMYWYRQDPGQGLRLIYYSQIVNDFQKGDIAEGYSVSREKKESFPLTVTSAQKNPTAFYLCASSIQYEAQHFGDGTRLSIL.

V gene TRBV2 combines with J gene TRBJ2-5; D not resolved. There are 15 residues in the CDR3. Germline V gene lookup returns CDR1 SNHLY and CDR2 FYNNEI. Trimming took 6 bases from V and 4 from J, leaving 18 bases between them. The CDR3: CASSTYSISSETQYF. CDR3 in DNA: TGTGCCAGCAGCACCTATAGTATTTCCTCAGAGACCCAGTACTTC.

This clone was seen only a few times. The V and J genes are TRBV19 and TRBJ1-6, with a tentative D call TRBD1 (5 bases). The germline V gene has CDR1 LNHDA and CDR2 SQIVND (reference sequence). The V end was cut by 5 bases, the J end by 6 bases, with 17 bases between. The CDR3 totals 16 residues. CDR3 bases: TGTGCCAGTAGTCCCCTGGGGGGGAGAAGTAATTCACCCCTCCACTTT. This gives the protein CASSPLGGRSNSPLHF.

The chain couples TRBV27 to TRBJ1-2, with TRBD1 matching over 8 bases. The CDR3 is 15 residues long. The germline CDR1 and CDR2 sequences are MNHEY and SMNVEV (reference sequence). The V and J ends lost 4 bases and 5 bases, in that order; junction bases with no gene match: 9. Here the CDR3 DNA reads TGTGCCAGCAGTTCACCAGGACAGGGTCGGTATGGCTACACCTTC. This translates into CASSSPGQGRYGYTF.

This rearrangement joins TRBV21-1 to TRBJ2-1; the table names TRBD1, a call not compared with the DNA. TRBV21-1 is flagged as a pseudogene. The CDR3 totals 12 residues. CDR3 DNA sequence: TGTGCCAGCTCCAACAGGGGCTATGAGCAGTTCTTC. Translation gives CASSNRGYEQFF.

V usage is TRBV18 and J usage is TRBJ2-7, with TRBD1 matching 9 bases. Losses at the gene ends were 5 bases for V and 9 bases for J; bases not matched to a gene: 14. The CDR3 loop spans 15 amino acids. Per the germline V gene, CDR1 is KGHSH and CDR2 is LQKENI. CDR3 in amino acids: CASSFARTGEPTQYF. DNA of the CDR3: TGTGCCAGCTCATTCGCCCGGACAGGGGAACCAACGCAGTACTTC.

This clone came up once. V usage is TRBV2 and J usage is TRBJ2-7, with TRBD1 matching 9 bases. Germline CDR1 reads SNHLY; CDR2 reads FYNNEI. V lost 7 bases, J lost 1 base, and 8 bases stayed unmatched. CDR3 length equals 15 residues. CDR3 loop: CASKIEQGASYEQYF. The DNA for the CDR3 is TGTGCCAGCAAAATTGAACAGGGGGCATCCTACGAGCAGTACTTC. Filled out from reference TRBV2 and TRBJ2-7, the complete variable domain reads EPEVTQTPSHQVTQMGQEVILRCVPISNHLYFYWYRQILGQKVEFLVSFYNNEISEKSEIFDDQFSVERPDGSNFTLKIRSTKLEDSAMYFCASKIEQGASYEQYFGPGTRLTVT.

This clone was recorded a few times. This chain joins TRBV4-2 and TRBJ2-1; 11 nucleotides align to TRBD2. This CDR3 is 17 amino acids long. CDR1 and CDR2 (germline): LGHNA, YNFKEQ. Trimming cost V 4 bases and J 7 bases; bases outside gene matches: 12. Here the CDR3 reads CASSLDFGTSGRNEQFF. In DNA, the CDR3 is TGTGCCAGCAGCCTAGATTTCGGGACTAGCGGAAGGAATGAGCAGTTCTTC.

The chain recombines TRBV5-1 with TRBJ2-1, with 13 bases lining up with TRBD2. The CDR3 covers 20 residues. The V segment lost 4 bases and the J segment 1 base; nucleotides outside the gene matches: 14. CDR1 is SGHRS and CDR2 is YFSETQ in the germline V gene. In DNA, the CDR3 is TGCGCCAGCAGCACCGTTGCGGGACTAGCGGGGTTCGGGTCCTACAATGAGCAGTTCTTC. Amino acid sequence: CASSTVAGLAGFGSYNEQFF.

CDR3 bases: TGTGCCAGCAGCTTAGTGGTTCAGGGGCCGGGCACTGAAGCTTTCTTT. It is translated as CASSLVVQGPGTEAFF. This rearrangement joins TRBV7-6 to TRBJ1-1; possibly TRBD1 for D (6 bases). Looked up from germline, CDR1 is SGHVS and CDR2 is FNYEAQ. Trimming left V 1 base short and J 4 bases short, with 16 bases between. The CDR3 sequence is 16 residues long.

The rearrangement links TRBV14 to TRBJ2-2; weak D call: TRBD1 (5 bases). Trimming pared 1 base from V and 0 bases from J, leaving 12 bases between. The CDR3 runs to 17 residues. Germline V gene lookup returns CDR1 SGHDN and CDR2 FVKESK. The CDR3 sequence: CASSQGRTPTNTGELFF. CDR3 bases: TGTGCCAGCAGCCAAGGCCGGACACCAACGAACACCGGGGAGCTGTTTTTT.

J is TRBJ2-7 and V is TRBV29-1; 10 nucleotides align to TRBD2. The germline CDR1 and CDR2 sequences are SQVTM and ANQGSEA. The V and J ends lost 1 base and 5 bases, in that order; junction bases with no gene match: 11. The CDR3 runs 16 residues. CDR3 residues: CSVEGDGLAGVHEQYF. The CDR3 nucleotides are TGCAGCGTTGAAGGGGATGGGCTAGCGGGGGTGCACGAGCAGTACTTC.

The chain recombines TRBV6-5 with TRBJ2-2; D might be TRBD1 (6 bases). The CDR3 loop spans 15 amino acids. V shed 6 bases and J shed 2 bases, with 13 bases lying between them. CDR1 is MNHEY and CDR2 is SVGAGI in the germline V gene. The CDR3 spells CASSLTGLNTGELFF. The CDR3 coding sequence is TGTGCCAGCAGCCTAACAGGGCTCAACACCGGGGAGCTGTTTTTT.

The chain joins TRBV10-3 to TRBJ1-5; 7 bases are a match to TRBD1. Losses at the gene ends were 2 bases for V and 7 bases for J; bases not matched to a gene: 5. Germline CDR1 is ENHRY and CDR2 is SYGVKD. CDR3 size: 14 residues. As DNA, the CDR3 is TGTGCCATCAGTGAGACAGGGGTGAGGCAGCCCCAGCATTTT. Encoded protein: CAISETGVRQPQHF.

This chain joins TRBV2 and TRBJ2-1; TRBD2 matches 8 bases. The CDR3 is 16 residues long. V lost 0 bases and J lost 6; bases outside the gene matches: 7. CDR1 is SNHLY, CDR2 FYNNEI, per germline. This CDR3 reads CASSEAPGTRANEQFF. CDR3 coding DNA: TGTGCCAGCAGTGAAGCCCCCGGGACTAGGGCCAATGAGCAGTTCTTC.

This chain uses TRBV15 with TRBJ1-2; 10 bases are shared with TRBD1. Germline assignment: CDR1 LNHNV and CDR2 YYDKDF (reference sequence). The CDR3 runs to 15 residues. With V trimmed by 0 bases and J by 8 bases, 6 bases remained unmatched. This CDR3 reads CATSRDWGQGTGYTF. The CDR3 DNA follows: TGTGCCACCAGCAGAGATTGGGGACAGGGGACAGGCTACACCTTC. Complete variable domain (other parts from reference TRBV15 and TRBJ1-2): DAMVIQNPRYQVTQFGKPVTLSCSQTLNHNVMYWYQQKSSQAPKLLFHYYDKDFNNEADTPDNFQSRRPNTSFCFLDIRSPGLGDTAMYLCATSRDWGQGTGYTFGSGTRLTVV.

CDR3 coding DNA: TGCGCCAGCAGCTTGGGTGTAGAAACAGATACGCAGTATTTT. This translates into CASSLGVETDTQYF. The chain uses TRBV5-1 and TRBJ2-3; D is unresolved. Trimming removed 0 bases from V and 3 bases from J, with 8 bases in between. CDR1 is SGHRS and CDR2 is YFSETQ in the germline V gene. CDR3 length equals 14 residues.

The J gene is TRBJ2-5, the V gene TRBV2, with 9 bases identical to TRBD2. CDR1 and CDR2 from the germline V gene are SNHLY and FYNNEI. The CDR3 spans 15 residues. V trimming: 6 bases; J trimming: 5 bases; junction bases outside the gene matches: 10. Written as DNA, the CDR3 is TGTGCCAGCAGGTTAGCTAGCGGGGCGTTGGAGACCCAGTACTTC. It encodes CASRLASGALETQYF.

This clone has at least ten counts. The V call is TRBV6-5, the J call TRBJ1-5; weak D call: TRBD1 (6 bases). Germline loops: CDR1 MNHEY, CDR2 SVGAGI. This CDR3 has 15 amino acids. V lost 5 bases and J 4 bases, leaving 15 bases between the germline ends. CDR3 amino acids: CASSTGRKWNQPQHF. CDR3 bases: TGTGCCAGCAGTACAGGGCGCAAATGGAATCAGCCCCAGCATTTT.

This chain joins TRBV6-2 or TRBV6-3 and TRBJ2-2; 10 positions agree with TRBD2. The germline CDR1 and CDR2 sequences are MNHEY and SVGEGT. Trimming took 6 bases from V and 6 from J; bases not matched to a gene: 7. CDR3 length: 15 amino acids. The CDR3 DNA follows: TGTGCCAGCAGACCTAGCGGGGGATGGGCCGGGGAGCTGTTTTTT. Translated: CASRPSGGWAGELFF.

The chain links TRBV12-3 or TRBV12-4 to TRBJ2-1; 8 bases agree with TRBD2. J was trimmed by 9 bases and V by 8 bases; bases with no gene match: 9. The length of the CDR3 is 13 residues. Here the CDR3 DNA reads TGTGCCAGCTCCCCGACTAGCGACGGTGAGCAGTTCTTC. Translation gives CASSPTSDGEQFF.